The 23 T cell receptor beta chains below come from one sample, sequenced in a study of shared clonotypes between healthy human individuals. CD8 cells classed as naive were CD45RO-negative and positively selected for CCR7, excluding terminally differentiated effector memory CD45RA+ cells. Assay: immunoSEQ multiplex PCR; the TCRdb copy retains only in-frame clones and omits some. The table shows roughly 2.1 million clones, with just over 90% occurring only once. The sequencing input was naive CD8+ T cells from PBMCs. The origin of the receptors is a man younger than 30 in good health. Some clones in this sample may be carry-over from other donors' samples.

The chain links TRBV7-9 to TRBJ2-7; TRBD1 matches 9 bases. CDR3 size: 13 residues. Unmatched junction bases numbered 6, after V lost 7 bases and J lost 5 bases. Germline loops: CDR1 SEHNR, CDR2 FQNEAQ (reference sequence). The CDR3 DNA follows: TGTGCCAGCACTCACAGGGGGCAACACGAGCAGTACTTC. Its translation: CASTHRGQHEQYF.

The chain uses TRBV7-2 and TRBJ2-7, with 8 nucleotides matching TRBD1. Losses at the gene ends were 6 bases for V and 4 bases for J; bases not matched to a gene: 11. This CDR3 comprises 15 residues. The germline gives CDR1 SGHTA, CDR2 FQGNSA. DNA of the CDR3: TGTGCCAGCAGTCATATGACAGGGGTAGGATACGAGCAGTACTTC. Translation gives CASSHMTGVGYEQYF.

The CDR3 DNA sequence: TGCAGCGTTGATCTCCGGGCCAGATCGGGCTATGAGCAGTTCTTC. This codes for CSVDLRARSGYEQFF. The gene calls are TRBV29-1 and TRBJ2-1; no clear D. The CDR3 runs 15 residues. V shed 3 bases and J shed 8 bases, with 20 bases lying between them. The germline gives CDR1 SQVTM, CDR2 ANQGSEA.

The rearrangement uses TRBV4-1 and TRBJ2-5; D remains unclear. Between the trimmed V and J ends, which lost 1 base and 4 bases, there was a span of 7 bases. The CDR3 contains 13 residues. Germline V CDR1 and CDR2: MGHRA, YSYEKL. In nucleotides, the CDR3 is TGCGCCAGCAGCCAAGCATTCTCAGAGACCCAGTACTTC. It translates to CASSQAFSETQYF.

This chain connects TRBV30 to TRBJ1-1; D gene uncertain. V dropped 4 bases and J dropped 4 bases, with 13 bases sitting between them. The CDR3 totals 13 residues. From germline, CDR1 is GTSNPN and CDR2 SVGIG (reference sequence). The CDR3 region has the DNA TGTGCCTGGACCGTGTCGACGGGCACTGAAGCTTTCTTT. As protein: CAWTVSTGTEAFF. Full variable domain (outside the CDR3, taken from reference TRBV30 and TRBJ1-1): SQTIHQWPATLVQPVGSPLSLECTVEGTSNPNLYWYRQAAGRGLQLLFYSVGIGQISSEVPQNLSASRPQDRQFILSSKKLLLSDSGFYLCAWTVSTGTEAFFGQGTRLTVV.

The chain's CDR3 is CASSQDRRDRDGEKLFF. CDR3 DNA: TGTGCCAGCAGCCAAGATCGAAGGGACAGGGATGGTGAAAAACTGTTTTTT. The chain uses TRBV4-2 and TRBJ1-4; 9 nucleotides agree with TRBD1. CDR3 length: 17 residues. CDR1 LGHNA and CDR2 YNFKEQ come from the germline V gene. Trimming at V came to 0 bases and at J to 7 bases, leaving 9 bases not matched to a gene.

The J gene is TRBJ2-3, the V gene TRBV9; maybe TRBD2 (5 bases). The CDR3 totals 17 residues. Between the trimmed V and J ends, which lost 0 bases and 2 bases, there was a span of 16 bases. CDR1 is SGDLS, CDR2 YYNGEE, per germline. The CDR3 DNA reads TGTGCCAGCAGCGTAGAGGCGAGCGGACCGAACACAGATACGCAGTATTTT. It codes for CASSVEASGPNTDTQYF.

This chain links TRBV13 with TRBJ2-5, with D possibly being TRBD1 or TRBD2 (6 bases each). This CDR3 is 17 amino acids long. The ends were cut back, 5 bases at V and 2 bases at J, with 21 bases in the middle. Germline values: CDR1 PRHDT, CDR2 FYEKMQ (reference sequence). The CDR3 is CASSPFPPGARQETQYF. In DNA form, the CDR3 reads TGTGCCAGCAGCCCCTTCCCCCCGGGGGCGCGACAAGAGACCCAGTACTTC.

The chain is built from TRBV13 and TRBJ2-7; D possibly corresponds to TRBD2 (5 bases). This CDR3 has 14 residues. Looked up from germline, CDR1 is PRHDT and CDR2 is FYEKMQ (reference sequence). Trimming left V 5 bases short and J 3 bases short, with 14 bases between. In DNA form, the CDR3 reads TGTGCCAGCAGCCCCGGGGTAGTGGGCTACGAGCAGTACTTC. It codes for CASSPGVVGYEQYF.

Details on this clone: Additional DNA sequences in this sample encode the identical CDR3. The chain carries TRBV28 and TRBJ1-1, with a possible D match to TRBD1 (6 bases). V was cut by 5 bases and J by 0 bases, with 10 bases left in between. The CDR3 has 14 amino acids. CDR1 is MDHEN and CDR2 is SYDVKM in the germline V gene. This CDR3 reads CASSPGQLNTEAFF. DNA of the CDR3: TGTGCCAGCAGTCCCGGACAGTTGAACACTGAAGCTTTCTTT.

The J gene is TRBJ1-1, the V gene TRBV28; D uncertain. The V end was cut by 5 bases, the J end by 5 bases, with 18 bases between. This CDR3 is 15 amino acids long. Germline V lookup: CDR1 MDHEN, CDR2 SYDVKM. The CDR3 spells CASSPRSRWRTEAFF. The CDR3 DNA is TGTGCCAGCAGTCCCCGTTCTAGGTGGAGGACTGAAGCTTTCTTT.

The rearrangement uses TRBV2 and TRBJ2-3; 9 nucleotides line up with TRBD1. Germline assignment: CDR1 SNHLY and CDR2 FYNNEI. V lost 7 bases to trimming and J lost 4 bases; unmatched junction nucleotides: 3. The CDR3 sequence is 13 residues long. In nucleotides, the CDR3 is TGTGCCAGCAAGGACAGGGGTGCAGATACGCAGTATTTT. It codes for CASKDRGADTQYF.

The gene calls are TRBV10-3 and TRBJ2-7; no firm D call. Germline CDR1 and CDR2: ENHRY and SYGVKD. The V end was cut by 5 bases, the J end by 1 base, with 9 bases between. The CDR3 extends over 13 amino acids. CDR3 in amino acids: CAISSDVSYEQYF. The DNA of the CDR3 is TGTGCCATCAGTTCAGATGTGTCCTACGAGCAGTACTTC.

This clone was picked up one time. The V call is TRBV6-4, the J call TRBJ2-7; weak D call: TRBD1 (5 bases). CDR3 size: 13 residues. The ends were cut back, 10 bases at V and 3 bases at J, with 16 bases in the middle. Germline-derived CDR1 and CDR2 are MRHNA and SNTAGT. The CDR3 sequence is CAIGPDSLYEQYF. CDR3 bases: TGTGCCATCGGTCCCGACAGCCTCTACGAGCAGTACTTC.

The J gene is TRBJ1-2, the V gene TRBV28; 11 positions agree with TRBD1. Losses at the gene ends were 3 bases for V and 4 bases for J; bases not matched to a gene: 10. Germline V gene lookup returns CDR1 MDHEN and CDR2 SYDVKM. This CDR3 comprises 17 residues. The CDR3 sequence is CASSFLPWTGGFYGYTF. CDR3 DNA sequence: TGTGCCAGCAGTTTCCTCCCCTGGACAGGGGGCTTCTATGGCTACACCTTC.

CDR3: CASGTSGVRRTDTQYF. In nucleotides, the CDR3 is TGTGCCAGTGGGACTAGCGGGGTCAGACGCACAGATACGCAGTATTTT. This chain uses TRBV27 with TRBJ2-3; TRBD2 aligns across 13 bases. The length of the CDR3 is 16 residues. The trim removed 9 bases at V and 1 base at J, leaving 7 bases unmatched. Germline CDR1 reads MNHEY; CDR2 reads SMNVEV (reference sequence).

The CDR3 sequence: CASSMTGAGATEAFF. The CDR3 nucleotides read TGTGCCAGCAGCATGACAGGGGCCGGGGCCACTGAAGCTTTCTTT. J is TRBJ1-1 and V is TRBV5-5; 8 bases map to TRBD1. Germline CDR1 SGHKS, CDR2 YYEKEE (reference sequence). This CDR3 has 15 residues. V trimming: 4 bases; J trimming: 4 bases; junction bases outside the gene matches: 9. Using reference TRBV5-5 and TRBJ1-1 for the parts outside the CDR3, the full variable domain is DAGVTQSPTHLIKTRGQQVTLRCSPISGHKSVSWYQQVLGQGPQFIFQYYEKEERGRGNFPDRFSARQFPNYSSELNVNALLLGDSALYLCASSMTGAGATEAFFGQGTRLTVV.

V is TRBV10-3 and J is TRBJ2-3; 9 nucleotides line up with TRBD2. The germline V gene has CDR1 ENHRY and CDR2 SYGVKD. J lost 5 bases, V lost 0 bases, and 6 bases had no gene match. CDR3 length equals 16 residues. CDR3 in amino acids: CAISESAGGEVDTQYF. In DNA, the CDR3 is TGTGCCATCAGTGAGTCAGCGGGAGGCGAGGTAGATACGCAGTATTTT.

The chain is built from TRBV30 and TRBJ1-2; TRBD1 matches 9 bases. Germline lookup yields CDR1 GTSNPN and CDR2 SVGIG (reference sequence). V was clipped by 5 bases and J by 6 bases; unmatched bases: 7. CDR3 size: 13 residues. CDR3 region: CAWVGQGYNGYTF. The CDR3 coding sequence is TGTGCCTGGGTGGGACAGGGATATAATGGCTACACCTTC.

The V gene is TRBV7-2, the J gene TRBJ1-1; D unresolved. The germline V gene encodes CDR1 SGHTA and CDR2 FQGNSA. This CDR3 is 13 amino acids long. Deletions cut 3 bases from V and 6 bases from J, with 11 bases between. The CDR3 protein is CASSLRIEAEAFF. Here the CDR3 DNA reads TGTGCCAGCAGCTTGAGAATAGAGGCTGAAGCTTTCTTT.

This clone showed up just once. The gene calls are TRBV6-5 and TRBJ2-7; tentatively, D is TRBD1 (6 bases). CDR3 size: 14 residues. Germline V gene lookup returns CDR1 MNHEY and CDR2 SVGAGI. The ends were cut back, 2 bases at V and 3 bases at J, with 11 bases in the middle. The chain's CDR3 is CASSYGQGHYEQYF. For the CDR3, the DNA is TGTGCCAGCAGTTACGGCCAGGGACACTACGAGCAGTACTTC.

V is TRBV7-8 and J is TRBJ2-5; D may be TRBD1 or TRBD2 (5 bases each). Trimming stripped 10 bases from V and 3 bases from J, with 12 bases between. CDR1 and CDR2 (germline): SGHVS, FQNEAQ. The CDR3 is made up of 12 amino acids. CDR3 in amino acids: CATNRGEETQYF. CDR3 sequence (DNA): TGTGCCACCAATAGAGGGGAAGAGACCCAGTACTTC. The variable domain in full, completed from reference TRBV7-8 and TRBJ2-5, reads GAGVSQSPRYKVAKRGQDVALRCDPISGHVSLFWYQQALGQGPEFLTYFQNEAQLDKSGLPSDRFFAERPEGSVSTLKIQRTQQEDSAVYLCATNRGEETQYFGPGTRLLVL.

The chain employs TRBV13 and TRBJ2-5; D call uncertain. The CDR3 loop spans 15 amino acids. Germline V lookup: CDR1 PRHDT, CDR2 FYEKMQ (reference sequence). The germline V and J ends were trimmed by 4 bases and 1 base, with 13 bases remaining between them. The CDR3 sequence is CASSSQIDSQETQYF. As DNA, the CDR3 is TGTGCCAGCAGCTCCCAGATAGACTCCCAAGAGACCCAGTACTTC.